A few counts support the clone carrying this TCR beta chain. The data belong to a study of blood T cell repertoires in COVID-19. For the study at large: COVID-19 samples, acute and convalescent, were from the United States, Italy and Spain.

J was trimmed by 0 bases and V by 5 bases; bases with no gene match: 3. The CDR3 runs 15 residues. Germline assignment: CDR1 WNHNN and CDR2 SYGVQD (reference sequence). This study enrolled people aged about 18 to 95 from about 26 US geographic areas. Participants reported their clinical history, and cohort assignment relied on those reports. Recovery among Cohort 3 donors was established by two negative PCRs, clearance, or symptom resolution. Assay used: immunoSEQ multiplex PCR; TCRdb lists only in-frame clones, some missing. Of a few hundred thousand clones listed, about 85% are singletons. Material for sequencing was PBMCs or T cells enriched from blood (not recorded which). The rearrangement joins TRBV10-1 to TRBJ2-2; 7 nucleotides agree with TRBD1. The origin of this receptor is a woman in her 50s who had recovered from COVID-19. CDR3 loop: CASSTQGSNTGELFF. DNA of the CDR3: TGCGCCAGCAGTACACAGGGGTCGAACACCGGGGAGCTGTTTTTT.